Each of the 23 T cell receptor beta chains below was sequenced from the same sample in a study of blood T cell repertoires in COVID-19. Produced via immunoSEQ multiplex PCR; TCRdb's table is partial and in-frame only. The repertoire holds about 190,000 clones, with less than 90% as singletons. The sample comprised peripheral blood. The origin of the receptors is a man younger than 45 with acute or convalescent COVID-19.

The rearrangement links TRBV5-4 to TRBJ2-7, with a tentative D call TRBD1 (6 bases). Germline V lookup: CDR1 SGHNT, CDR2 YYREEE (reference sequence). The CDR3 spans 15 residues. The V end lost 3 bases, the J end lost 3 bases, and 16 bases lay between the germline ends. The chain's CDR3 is CASSSTPGTLYEQYF. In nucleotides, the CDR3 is TGTGCCAGCAGCTCTACCCCCGGGACACTCTACGAGCAGTACTTC.

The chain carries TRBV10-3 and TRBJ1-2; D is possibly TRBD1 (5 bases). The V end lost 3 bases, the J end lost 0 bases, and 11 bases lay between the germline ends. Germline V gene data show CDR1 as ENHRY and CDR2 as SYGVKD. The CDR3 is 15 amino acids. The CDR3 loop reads CAISDPGKANYGYTF. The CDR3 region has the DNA TGTGCCATCAGTGACCCAGGGAAAGCTAACTATGGCTACACCTTC.

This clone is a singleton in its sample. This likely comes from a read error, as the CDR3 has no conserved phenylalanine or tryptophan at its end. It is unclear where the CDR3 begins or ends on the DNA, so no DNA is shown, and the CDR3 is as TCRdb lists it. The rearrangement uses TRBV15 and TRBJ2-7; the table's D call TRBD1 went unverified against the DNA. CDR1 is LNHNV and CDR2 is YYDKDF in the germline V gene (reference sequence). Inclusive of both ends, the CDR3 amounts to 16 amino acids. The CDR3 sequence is CATSRGGGGQGDVMFR.

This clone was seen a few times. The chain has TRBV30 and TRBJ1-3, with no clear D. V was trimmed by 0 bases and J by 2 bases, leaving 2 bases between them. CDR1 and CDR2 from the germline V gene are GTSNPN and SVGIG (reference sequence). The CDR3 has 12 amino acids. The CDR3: CAWSVTGNTIYF. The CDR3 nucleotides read TGTGCCTGGAGTGTTACTGGAAACACCATATATTTT.

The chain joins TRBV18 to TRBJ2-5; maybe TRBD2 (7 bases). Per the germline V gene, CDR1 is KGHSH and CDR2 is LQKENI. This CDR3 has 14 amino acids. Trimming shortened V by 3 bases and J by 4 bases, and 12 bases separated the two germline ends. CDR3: CASSPGGAGETQYF. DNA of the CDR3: TGTGCCAGCTCACCTGGGGGGGCAGGAGAGACCCAGTACTTC.

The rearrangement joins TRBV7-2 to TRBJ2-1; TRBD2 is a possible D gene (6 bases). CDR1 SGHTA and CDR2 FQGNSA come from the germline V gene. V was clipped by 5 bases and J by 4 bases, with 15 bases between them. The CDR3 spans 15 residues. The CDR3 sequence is CASSPGGGSYNEQFF. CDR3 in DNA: TGTGCCAGCAGCCCCGGGGGTGGGTCATACAATGAGCAGTTCTTC. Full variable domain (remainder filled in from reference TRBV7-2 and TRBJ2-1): GAGVSQSPSNKVTEKGKDVELRCDPISGHTALYWYRQSLGQGLEFLIYFQGNSAPDKSGLPSDRFSAERTGGSVSTLTIQRTQQEDSAVYLCASSPGGGSYNEQFFGPGTRLTVL.

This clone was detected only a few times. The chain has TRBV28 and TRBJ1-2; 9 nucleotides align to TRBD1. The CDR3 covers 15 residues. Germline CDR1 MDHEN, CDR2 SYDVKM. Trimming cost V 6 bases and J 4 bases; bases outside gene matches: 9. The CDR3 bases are TGTGCCAGCAGGATATCACAGGGGGCCGGCTATGGCTACACCTTC. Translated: CASRISQGAGYGYTF.

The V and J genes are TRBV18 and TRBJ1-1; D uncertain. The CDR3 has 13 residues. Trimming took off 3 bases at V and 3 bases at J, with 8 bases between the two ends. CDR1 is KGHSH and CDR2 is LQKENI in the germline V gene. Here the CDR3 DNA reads TGTGCCAGCTCACCGCTAGTGGACACTGAAGCTTTCTTT. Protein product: CASSPLVDTEAFF.

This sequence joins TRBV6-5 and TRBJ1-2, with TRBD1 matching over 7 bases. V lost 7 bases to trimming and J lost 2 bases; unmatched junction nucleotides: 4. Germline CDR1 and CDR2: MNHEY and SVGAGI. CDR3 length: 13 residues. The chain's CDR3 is CASNQQGNYGYTF. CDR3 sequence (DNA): TGTGCCAGCAACCAACAGGGGAACTATGGCTACACCTTC.

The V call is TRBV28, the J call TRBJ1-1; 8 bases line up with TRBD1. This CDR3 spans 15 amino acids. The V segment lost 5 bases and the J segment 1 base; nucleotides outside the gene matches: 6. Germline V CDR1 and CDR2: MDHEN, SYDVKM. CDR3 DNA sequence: TGTGCCAGCAGTACAGGGGGGAACGCGAACACTGAAGCTTTCTTT. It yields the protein CASSTGGNANTEAFF.

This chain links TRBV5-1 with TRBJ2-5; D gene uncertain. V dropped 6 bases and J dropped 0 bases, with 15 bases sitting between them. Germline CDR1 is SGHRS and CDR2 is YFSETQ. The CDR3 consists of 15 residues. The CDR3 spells CASKIRVSDQETQYF. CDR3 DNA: TGCGCCAGCAAAATTCGAGTGAGCGACCAAGAGACCCAGTACTTC.

The CDR3 reads CASSPRQGWSTDTQYF. The CDR3 nucleotides are TGTGCCAGCAGCCCACGACAGGGATGGAGCACAGATACGCAGTATTTT. This chain links TRBV9 with TRBJ2-3; TRBD1 agrees at 7 bases. Germline CDR1 and CDR2: SGDLS and YYNGEE. The CDR3 consists of 16 residues. V was clipped by 4 bases and J by 0 bases; unmatched bases: 8.

For the CDR3, the DNA is TGTGCCAGCAGCCAAGATTCAACGGAGCCTGAAGCTTTCTTT. Protein: CASSQDSTEPEAFF. This sequence joins TRBV3-1 (or the pseudogene TRBV3-2) and TRBJ1-1; unclear D gene. V was trimmed by 0 bases and J by 6 bases, leaving 11 bases between them. CDR1 is LGHDT, CDR2 YNNKEL, per germline (reference sequence). The CDR3 sequence is 14 residues long.

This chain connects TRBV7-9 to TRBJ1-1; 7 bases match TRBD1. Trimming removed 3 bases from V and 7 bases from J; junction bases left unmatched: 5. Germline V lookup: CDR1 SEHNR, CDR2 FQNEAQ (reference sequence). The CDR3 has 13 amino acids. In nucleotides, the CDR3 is TGTGCCAGCAGCTTCCAGGGGGAATTTGAAGCTTTCTTT. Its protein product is CASSFQGEFEAFF.

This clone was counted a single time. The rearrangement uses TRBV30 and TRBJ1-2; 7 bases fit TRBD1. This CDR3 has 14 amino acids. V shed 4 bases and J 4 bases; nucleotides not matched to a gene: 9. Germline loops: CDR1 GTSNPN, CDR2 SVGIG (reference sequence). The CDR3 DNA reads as TGTGCCTGGAACACAGGGGCAATTTTCTATGGCTACACCTTC. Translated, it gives CAWNTGAIFYGYTF.

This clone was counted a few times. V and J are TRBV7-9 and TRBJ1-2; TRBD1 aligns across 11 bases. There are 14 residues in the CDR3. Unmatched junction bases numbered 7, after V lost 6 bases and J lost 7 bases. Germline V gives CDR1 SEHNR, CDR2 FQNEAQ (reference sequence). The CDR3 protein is CASSQPGQGVGYTF. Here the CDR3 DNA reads TGTGCCAGCAGTCAACCGGGACAGGGGGTTGGCTACACCTTC.

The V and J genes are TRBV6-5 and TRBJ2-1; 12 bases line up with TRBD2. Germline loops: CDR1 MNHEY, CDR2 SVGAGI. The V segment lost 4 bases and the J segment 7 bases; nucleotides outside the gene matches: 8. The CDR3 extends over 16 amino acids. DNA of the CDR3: TGTGCCAGCAGTTCTAGCGGGAGGGCCGATCGGAATGAGCAGTTCTTC. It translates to CASSSSGRADRNEQFF.

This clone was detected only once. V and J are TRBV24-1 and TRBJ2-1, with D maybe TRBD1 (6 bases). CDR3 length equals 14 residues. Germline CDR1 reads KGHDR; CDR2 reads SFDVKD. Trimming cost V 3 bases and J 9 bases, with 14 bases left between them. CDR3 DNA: TGTGCCACCAGTGATGCAGGGGCAGTCGGTGAGCAGTTCTTC. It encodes CATSDAGAVGEQFF.

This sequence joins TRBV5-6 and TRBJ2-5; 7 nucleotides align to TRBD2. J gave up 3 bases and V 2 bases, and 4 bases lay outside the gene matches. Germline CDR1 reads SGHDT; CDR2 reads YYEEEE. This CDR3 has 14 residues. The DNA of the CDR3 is TGTGCCAGCAGCTTAGCGGGGAAGGAAGAGACCCAGTACTTC. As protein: CASSLAGKEETQYF.

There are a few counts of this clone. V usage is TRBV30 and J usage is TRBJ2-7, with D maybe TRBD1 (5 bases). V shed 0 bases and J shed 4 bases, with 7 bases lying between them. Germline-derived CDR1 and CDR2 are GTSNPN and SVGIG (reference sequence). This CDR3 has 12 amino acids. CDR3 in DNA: TGTGCCTGGAGTGTAAAGGGGTACGAGCAGTACTTC. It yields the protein CAWSVKGYEQYF.

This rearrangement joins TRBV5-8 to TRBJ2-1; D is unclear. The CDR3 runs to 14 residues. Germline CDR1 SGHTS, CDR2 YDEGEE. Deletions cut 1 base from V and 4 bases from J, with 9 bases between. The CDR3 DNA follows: TGTGCCAGCAGCTTGACTGGGCTGTACAATGAGCAGTTCTTC. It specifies CASSLTGLYNEQFF.

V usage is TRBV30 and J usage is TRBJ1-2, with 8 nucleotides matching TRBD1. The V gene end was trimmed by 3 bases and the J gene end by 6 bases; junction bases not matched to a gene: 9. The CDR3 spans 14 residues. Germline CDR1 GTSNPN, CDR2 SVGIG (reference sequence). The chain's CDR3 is CAWSLIDRGDGYTF. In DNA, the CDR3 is TGTGCCTGGAGCTTGATAGACAGGGGTGATGGCTACACCTTC.

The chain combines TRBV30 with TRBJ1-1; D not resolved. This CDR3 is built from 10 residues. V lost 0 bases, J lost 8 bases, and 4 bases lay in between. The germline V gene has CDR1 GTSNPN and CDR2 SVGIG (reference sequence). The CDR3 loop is CAWSVREAFF. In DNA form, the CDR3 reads TGTGCCTGGAGTGTGAGGGAAGCTTTCTTT.